This is a list of T cell receptor beta chains from one sample in a study of shared clonotypes between healthy human individuals. Clones were sequenced by immunoSEQ multiplex PCR, and TCRdb holds only the in-frame ones, with some missing. The table includes roughly 1 million clones, around 74% detected once. Sequences were obtained from memory CD4+ T cells sorted from blood. All receptors derive from a man aged 18-30 years in good health. Each CDR3 is given with its conserved first and last residue. The D gene is left open where the match is weak. A clone size is listed for some rows: how often the clone was seen (once, few, many), or a class if it is expanded.

TGTGCCATCAGTGAGTCGACAGGCAATCAGCCCCAGCATTTT CAISESTGNQPQHF TRBJ1-5 TRBV10-3 NA NA
TGCGCCAGCAGCTTGCGACTAGCGGGAGGCCACGGGGAGCTGTTTTTT CASSLRLAGGHGELFF TRBJ2-2 TRBV5-1 NA TRBD2
TGTGCCAGCAGCCGATGGACAGCCGGGGAGCTGTTTTTT CASSRWTAGELFF TRBJ2-2 TRBV5-5 few NA
TGCGCCAGCAGCTTGACAGGGACTCAAAGGGAAAAACTGTTTTTT CASSLTGTQREKLFF TRBJ1-4 TRBV5-1 NA NA
TGTGCCAGCAGTTTAAATGGATTTAATCAGCCCCAGCATTTT CASSLNGFNQPQHF TRBJ1-5 TRBV27 NA NA
TGTGCCAGCAGCGCATCCGGGACAGGTTCAAATGGCTACACCTTC CASSASGTGSNGYTF TRBJ1-2 TRBV9 NA TRBD1
TGCAGCGTTGAAGGCTTACCGGGACTTTCCTACGAGCAGTACTTC CSVEGLPGLSYEQYF TRBJ2-7 TRBV29-1 NA NA
TGTGCCTGGAGTACAACCGGGACTGGCGGCTACACCTTC CAWSTTGTGGYTF TRBJ1-2 TRBV30 NA NA
TGTGCCAGCACCATGACAGGGCGTGATGGCTACACCTTC CASTMTGRDGYTF TRBJ1-2 TRBV6-5 many TRBD1
TGCGCCAGCAGGAGACTAGCAGATACGCAGTATTTT CASRRLADTQYF TRBJ2-3 TRBV10-2 NA NA
TGTGCCAGCAGCCTGCCGACTAGCGCAGAGACCCAGTACTTC CASSLPTSAETQYF TRBJ2-5 TRBV11-2 NA TRBD2
TGTGCCAGCAGCGTTAGGGAGTGGGCCGGGGAGCTGTTTTTT CASSVREWAGELFF TRBJ2-2 TRBV9 NA NA
TGTGCCAGCAGCTTAAGGGCTAGCGGGAGCCACAATGAGCAGTTCTTC CASSLRASGSHNEQFF TRBJ2-1 TRBV7-2 many TRBD2
TGTGCCTGGAGTCCACAGCAAGAGACCCAGTACTTC CAWSPQQETQYF TRBJ2-5 TRBV30 NA NA
TGTGCCAGCAGCTTACAGGGGAGTACCGGGGAGCTGTTTTTT CASSLQGSTGELFF TRBJ2-2 TRBV7-9 NA NA